What follows describes a single TCR beta chain. This CDR3 has 14 amino acids. Germline V gene data show CDR1 as SGHRS and CDR2 as YFSETQ. Trimming cost V 0 bases and J 0 bases, with 7 bases left between them. The record originates from a study of blood T cell repertoires in COVID-19. Original handling: Researchers report that nucleated cell counts were estimated from reference gene primer amplification. Here immunoSEQ multiplex PCR was the method, and the copy in TCRdb shows in-frame clones only, minus some. For V, J and clone size, that table is used; D and trimming come from the DNA. The sample carries under 300,000 clones, approximately 86% recorded once.

The sample comprised peripheral blood. The TCR originated in a woman aged 70-85 years with active or convalescent COVID-19. The rearrangement joins TRBV5-1 to TRBJ2-7; D perhaps matches TRBD1 (5 bases). Here the CDR3 reads CASSLGTISYEQYF. CDR3 coding DNA: TGCGCCAGCAGCTTGGGGACAATCTCCTACGAGCAGTACTTC. The entire variable domain, with the rest obtained from reference TRBV5-1 and TRBJ2-7, is as follows: KAGVTQTPRYLIKTRGQQVTLSCSPISGHRSVSWYQQTPGQGLQFLFEYFSETQRNKGNFPGRFSGRQFSNSRSEMNVSTLELGDSALYLCASSLGTISYEQYFGPGTRLTVT.